The T cell receptor beta chain under discussion was sequenced for a study of chemoradiotherapy in HPV16-positive cancers. Study summary: Candidate HPV-specific clones and shared TCR motifs came from a couple of HPV16-positive patients. The study, taken as a whole, reports: Better recurrence-free survival went with HPV-responsive T-cell expansion in HPV16-positive patients. HPV-specific T cells were functionally defined from only two HPV16-positive patients.

In the case of this clone: Its antigen remains unidentified.

V trimming: 4 bases; J trimming: 0 bases; junction bases outside the gene matches: 2. The CDR3 covers 15 residues. Germline CDR1 KGHSH, CDR2 LQKENI. Libraries were prepared by immunoSEQ multiplex PCR; TCRdb keeps only in-frame clonotypes and omits some of them. The table lists 20,000 to 25,000 clones, more than 70% of them singletons. J is TRBJ2-3 and V is TRBV18, with 9 bases fitting TRBD2. The TCR originated in a human donor with HPV-associated anogenital cancer. Sequenced material: blood, taken from a patient who underwent chemoradiotherapy. The CDR3 reads CASSLAGASTDTQYF. The CDR3 DNA is TGTGCCAGCTCACTAGCGGGAGCTAGCACAGATACGCAGTATTTT.